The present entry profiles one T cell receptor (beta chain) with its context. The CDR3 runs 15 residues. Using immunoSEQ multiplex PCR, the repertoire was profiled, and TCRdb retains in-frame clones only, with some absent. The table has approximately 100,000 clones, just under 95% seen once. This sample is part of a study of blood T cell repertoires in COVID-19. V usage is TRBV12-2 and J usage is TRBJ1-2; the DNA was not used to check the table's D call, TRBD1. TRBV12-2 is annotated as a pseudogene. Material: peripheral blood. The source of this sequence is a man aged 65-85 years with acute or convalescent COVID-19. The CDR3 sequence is CASRYTGTGDYGYTF. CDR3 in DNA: TGTGCAAGTCGCTATACCGGGACAGGGGACTATGGCTACACCTTC.